The 3 T cell receptor beta chains in this list originate from one sample, sequenced in a study of CD8+ T cells in alopecia areata. The authors extracted RNA and reverse transcribed it into cDNA as the sequencing template. Assay used: immunoSEQ multiplex PCR; TCRdb lists only in-frame clones, some missing. Altogether approximately 300,000 clones were found in the sample, and no singletons occur. Cells that came from pooled cutaneous lymph nodes were sorted using CD4, CD8alpha, NKG2D, NKG2ACE and other markers. The sequencing sample was made of CD4+ T cells sorted from a lymph node. All receptors derive from a C3H/HeJ mouse with alopecia areata. For the strain, the MHC haplotype given is H2-k.

For this clone: The gene names given are mouse names. The sequence runs out 4 residues before the end of the CDR3; the remainder is reconstructed from the germline J gene. This chain uses TRBV13-2 with TRBJ2-7, with a possible D match to TRBD1 (6 bases). This CDR3 contains 13 residues. In germline, CDR1 is NNHNN, CDR2 SYGAGS (reference sequence). The CDR3 region is CASGDRDKYEQYF. The CDR3 DNA, read in part, is TGTGCCAGCGGTGACCGGGACAAATAT.

To note about this clone: Mouse names are used for the genes. The missing CDR3 end, 4 residues past where the read stops, is filled in from the germline J gene. The chain is built from TRBV1 and TRBJ2-1; D is unclear. Germline CDR1 is NSQYPW and CDR2 is LRSPGD (reference sequence). The CDR3 loop spans 15 amino acids. V lost 3 bases, J lost 3 bases, and 12 bases lay in between. CDR3 protein: CTCSAAPVGYAEQFF. The part of the CDR3 DNA that was read is TGCACCTGCAGTGCCGCCCCCGTGGGCTATGCT.

In its sample, this clone was seen a few times. Genes here carry mouse names. The read halts 4 residues ahead of the CDR3 end, with the missing end drawn from the germline J gene. The chain joins TRBV1 to TRBJ1-1; 7 bases agree with TRBD1. Germline lookup yields CDR1 NSQYPW and CDR2 LRSPGD (reference sequence). The CDR3 is made up of 15 amino acids. Losses at the gene ends were 5 bases for V and 0 bases for J; bases not matched to a gene: 6. The CDR3 reads CTCSSWTGANTEVFF. The CDR3 bases that were read are TGCACCTGCAGTTCATGGACAGGCGCAAACACA. Together with reference TRBV1 and TRBJ1-1, the CDR3 gives the full variable domain: VTLLEQNPRWRLVPRGQAVNLRCILKNSQYPWMSWYQQDLQKQLQWLFTLRSPGDKEVKSLPGADYLATRVTDTELRLQVANMSQGRTLYCTCSSWTGANTEVFFGKGTRLTVV.